The text below deals with one TCR beta chain. This sample was taken from a study of blood T cell repertoires in COVID-19. The CDR3 consists of 20 residues. Germline V gene data show CDR1 as SGHNT and CDR2 as YENEEA. The V end lost 0 bases, the J end lost 3 bases, and 27 bases lay between the germline ends. Authors' analysis steps: Reference gene primer amplification yielded estimated nucleated cell counts. The method was immunoSEQ multiplex PCR; TCRdb's version includes in-frame clones alone and lacks a portion of them. V, J and clone size reflect that table, while D and trimming were determined from the DNA. The table includes about 120,000 clones, roughly 80% detected once.

Sequencing input: peripheral blood. The chain has TRBV11-3 and TRBJ2-7; D may be TRBD1 (6 bases). The origin of this receptor is a human donor in a cohort sampled during active COVID-19. CDR3 residues: CASSLDGRGYDECSLYEQYF. CDR3 sequence (DNA): TGTGCCAGCAGCTTAGATGGAAGGGGGTATGATGAATGTTCCCTCTACGAGCAGTACTTC.